A single sample gave rise to the 19 T cell receptor beta chains below, sequenced in a study of sequential checkpoint blockade in melanoma. The treatment is: randomized to nivolumab then ipilimumab (arm A) or the reverse (arm B). Using immunoSEQ multiplex PCR, the repertoire was profiled, and TCRdb retains in-frame clones only, with some absent. The data hold over 30,000 clones, with 84% observed a single time. The source material was CD8+ T cells sorted from blood (inferred from file names), sampled from a patient given nivolumab and ipilimumab in sequence. All receptors derive from a human donor with melanoma.

The J gene is TRBJ1-6, the V gene TRBV6-1; 8 bases map to TRBD1. Trimming cost V 0 bases and J 9 bases; bases outside gene matches: 1. The V gene's germline CDR1 is MNHNS and CDR2 SASEGT. The CDR3 is 14 residues long. CDR3 in amino acids: CASSEAQGASPLHF. The CDR3 DNA follows: TGTGCCAGCAGTGAAGCGCAGGGGGCTTCACCCCTCCACTTT.

This clone occurred once. The chain carries TRBV5-1 and TRBJ2-3, with D perhaps TRBD2 (6 bases). This CDR3 region has 16 residues. CDR1 is SGHRS and CDR2 is YFSETQ in the germline V gene. Trimming removed 1 base at V and 0 bases at J, with 12 bases between. The CDR3 sequence: CASSLKAGGSTDTQYF. The CDR3 DNA sequence: TGCGCCAGCAGCTTGAAGGCCGGGGGAAGCACAGATACGCAGTATTTT.

The V gene is TRBV27, the J gene TRBJ1-1; D unclear. This CDR3 region has 14 residues. Germline V lookup: CDR1 MNHEY, CDR2 SMNVEV (reference sequence). The germline V and J ends were trimmed by 1 base and 4 bases, with 10 bases remaining between them. CDR3 in DNA: TGTGCCAGCAGTTTATGGACCAGCGGCACTGAAGCTTTCTTT. Protein sequence: CASSLWTSGTEAFF.

To note about this clone: Germline is not matched at one junction end, which may reflect a read error. This same CDR3 is encoded by further DNA sequences in the sample. V gene TRBV9 combines with J gene TRBJ2-4, with 8 bases lining up with TRBD1. Germline CDR1 is SGDLS and CDR2 is YYNGEE. The CDR3 has 16 amino acids. CDR3 nucleotide sequence: TGCGCCAGCAGCTGGACCGGACAGGGAGTCAAAAACATTCAGTACTTC. The encoded protein is CASSWTGQGVKNIQYF.

V gene TRBV5-6 combines with J gene TRBJ2-5; 7 bases are a match to TRBD2. V trimming: 2 bases; J trimming: 5 bases; junction bases outside the gene matches: 9. Germline loops: CDR1 SGHDT, CDR2 YYEEEE. The CDR3 is 15 amino acids. The CDR3 bases are TGTGCCAGCAGCTTAGCGGGGTCGTTCTCGGAGACCCAGTACTTC. Translating gives CASSLAGSFSETQYF.

The CDR3 sequence: CASLAGAGNEQFF. The CDR3 nucleotides are TGTGCCAGTCTGGCGGGGGCCGGGAATGAGCAGTTCTTC. This rearrangement joins TRBV2 to TRBJ2-1, with D possibly being TRBD2 (7 bases). CDR1 and CDR2 (germline): SNHLY, FYNNEI. V lost 9 bases and J 7 bases, leaving 16 bases between the germline ends. The CDR3 runs to 13 residues.

The rearrangement uses TRBV5-1 and TRBJ2-7; a possible D gene is TRBD2 (5 bases). The germline V gene has CDR1 SGHRS and CDR2 YFSETQ. The CDR3 has 13 amino acids. The germline V and J ends were trimmed by 3 bases and 2 bases, with 9 bases remaining between them. The CDR3 sequence: CASSSELAYEQYF. The CDR3 nucleotides read TGCGCCAGCAGCTCTGAACTAGCCTACGAGCAGTACTTC.

This CDR3 is CASSRGVAAFF. CDR3 DNA sequence: TGTGCCAGTAGTAGAGGAGTCGCGGCTTTCTTT. The J gene is TRBJ1-1, the V gene TRBV19; no definite D call. The CDR3 consists of 11 residues. The germline gives CDR1 LNHDA, CDR2 SQIVND (reference sequence). Trimming removed 4 bases from V and 11 bases from J, with 11 bases in between.

This chain uses TRBV28 with TRBJ1-4; D gene uncertain. The CDR3 loop spans 13 amino acids. CDR1 is MDHEN and CDR2 is SYDVKM in the germline V gene. V shed 2 bases and J shed 8 bases, with 9 bases lying between them. The CDR3 region has the DNA TGTGCCAGCAGTTTAGGACTAAGGGAAAAACTGTTTTTT. Translation: CASSLGLREKLFF. Supplemented by reference TRBV28 and TRBJ1-4, the full variable domain reads DVKVTQSSRYLVKRTGEKVFLECVQDMDHENMFWYRQDPGLGLRLIYFSYDVKMKEKGDIPEGYSVSREKKERFSLILESASTNQTSMYLCASSLGLREKLFFGSGTQLSVL.

There are a few counts of this clone. V and J are TRBV5-1 and TRBJ2-7; maybe TRBD1 (7 bases). The germline CDR1 and CDR2 sequences are SGHRS and YFSETQ. V was trimmed by 2 bases and J by 5 bases, leaving 23 bases between them. This CDR3 region has 17 residues. The CDR3 reads CASSFNSAGTAGDEQYF. CDR3 DNA: TGCGCCAGCAGCTTCAATTCCGCCGGGACAGCGGGCGACGAGCAGTACTTC.

V gene TRBV6-5 combines with J gene TRBJ1-5, with D maybe TRBD1 (5 bases). V dropped 2 bases and J dropped 3 bases, with 8 bases sitting between them. The germline V gene has CDR1 MNHEY and CDR2 SVGAGI. The CDR3 loop spans 14 amino acids. The DNA for the CDR3 is TGTGCCAGCAGTTACGCAGGGTACAATCAGCCCCAGCATTTT. This codes for CASSYAGYNQPQHF.

The gene calls are TRBV19 and TRBJ2-7; D may be TRBD1 (5 bases). This CDR3 has 13 amino acids. The germline CDR1 and CDR2 sequences are LNHDA and SQIVND (reference sequence). The germline V and J ends were trimmed by 3 bases and 5 bases, with 11 bases remaining between them. Written as DNA, the CDR3 is TGTGCCAGTAGTATGGCAGGGTTCGACGAGCAGTACTTC. Protein: CASSMAGFDEQYF.

The V call is TRBV11-2, the J call TRBJ2-7; TRBD2 matches 14 bases. The CDR3 loop spans 14 amino acids. V was clipped by 5 bases and J by 7 bases; unmatched bases: 4. Germline values: CDR1 SGHAT, CDR2 FQNNGV. CDR3: CASSGTSGGREQYF. The CDR3 region has the DNA TGTGCCAGCAGCGGGACTAGCGGGGGTAGGGAGCAGTACTTC.

The chain employs TRBV27 and TRBJ2-3; 7 bases line up with TRBD2. The V gene end was trimmed by 1 base and the J gene end by 4 bases; junction bases not matched to a gene: 5. The germline V gene has CDR1 MNHEY and CDR2 SMNVEV (reference sequence). CDR3 length: 15 residues. CDR3 sequence reads: CASSLWGRAADTQYF. The CDR3, as DNA: TGTGCCAGCAGTTTATGGGGGAGGGCCGCAGATACGCAGTATTTT.

The chain couples TRBV27 to TRBJ2-2, with D maybe TRBD1 (6 bases). Trimming stripped 5 bases from V and 5 bases from J, with 9 bases between. The germline V gene has CDR1 MNHEY and CDR2 SMNVEV (reference sequence). The CDR3 extends over 13 amino acids. The DNA of the CDR3 is TGTGCCAGCAGTCCAGGGGTTACCGGGGAGCTGTTTTTT. This gives the protein CASSPGVTGELFF.

The chain couples TRBV28 to TRBJ1-3; D unresolved. V lost 6 bases and J lost 0, with 18 bases in between. The germline V gene has CDR1 MDHEN and CDR2 SYDVKM. This CDR3 is 17 amino acids long. The CDR3 region is CASRQLDLRSSGNTIYF. CDR3 DNA sequence: TGTGCCAGCAGACAGTTGGATCTCAGGTCCTCTGGAAACACCATATATTTT.

The chain recombines TRBV6-1 with TRBJ2-7; 12 nucleotides align to TRBD1. This CDR3 region has 15 residues. V dropped 6 bases and J dropped 3; count of bases not matched to a gene: 6. Looked up from germline, CDR1 is MNHNS and CDR2 is SASEGT. The chain's CDR3 is CASSEGTGGGYEQYF. In DNA form, the CDR3 reads TGTGCCAGCAGCGAGGGGACAGGGGGCGGCTACGAGCAGTACTTC.

This chain connects TRBV7-6 to TRBJ2-7; TRBD1 matches at 11 bases. This CDR3 has 15 residues. In germline, CDR1 is SGHVS, CDR2 FNYEAQ. V lost 5 bases and J lost 5; bases outside the gene matches: 8. CDR3 loop: CASSDGQGALDEQYF. The CDR3 nucleotides read TGTGCCAGCAGCGATGGACAGGGGGCTTTGGACGAGCAGTACTTC.

The chain employs TRBV7-9 and TRBJ2-1, with D possibly matching TRBD2 (5 bases). The CDR3 length is 15 residues. The ends were cut back, 7 bases at V and 5 bases at J, with 18 bases in the middle. CDR1 SEHNR and CDR2 FQNEAQ come from the germline V gene (reference sequence). The CDR3 region is CASTIPRGTDNEQFF. For the CDR3, the DNA is TGTGCCAGCACCATCCCTCGGGGAACAGACAATGAGCAGTTCTTC.